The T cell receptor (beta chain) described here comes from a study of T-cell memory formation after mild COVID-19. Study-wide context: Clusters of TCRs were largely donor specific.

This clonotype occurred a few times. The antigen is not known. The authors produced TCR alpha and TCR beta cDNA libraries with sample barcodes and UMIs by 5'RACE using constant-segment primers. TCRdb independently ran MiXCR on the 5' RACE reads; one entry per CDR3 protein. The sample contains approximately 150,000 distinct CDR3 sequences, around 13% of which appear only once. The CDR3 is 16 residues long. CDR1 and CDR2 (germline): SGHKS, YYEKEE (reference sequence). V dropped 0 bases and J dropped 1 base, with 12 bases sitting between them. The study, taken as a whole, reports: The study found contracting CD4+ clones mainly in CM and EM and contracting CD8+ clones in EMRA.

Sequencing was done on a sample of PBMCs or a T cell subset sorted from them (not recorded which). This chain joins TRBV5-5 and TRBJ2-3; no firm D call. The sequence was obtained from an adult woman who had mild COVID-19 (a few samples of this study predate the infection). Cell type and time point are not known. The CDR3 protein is CASSLERFTGTDTQYF. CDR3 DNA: TGTGCCAGCAGCTTGGAACGGTTCACGGGCACAGATACGCAGTATTTT.